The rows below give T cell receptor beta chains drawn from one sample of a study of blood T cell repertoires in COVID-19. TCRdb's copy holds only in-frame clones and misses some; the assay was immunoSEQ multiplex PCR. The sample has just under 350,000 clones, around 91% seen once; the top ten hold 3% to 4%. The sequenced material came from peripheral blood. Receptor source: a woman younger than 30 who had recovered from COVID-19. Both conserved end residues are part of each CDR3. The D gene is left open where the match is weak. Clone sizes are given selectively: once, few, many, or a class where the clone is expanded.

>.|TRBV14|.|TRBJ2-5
CASSQGEWQETQYF
TGTGCCAGCAGCCAAGGGGAGTGGCAAGAGACCCAGTACTTC
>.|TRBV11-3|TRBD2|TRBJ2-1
CASTRTSGRYNEQFF
TGTGCCAGCACCCGGACTAGCGGCCGTTACAATGAGCAGTTCTTC
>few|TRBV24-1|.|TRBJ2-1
CATSATGGGRNEQFF
TGTGCCACCAGTGCCACAGGGGGCGGGAGGAATGAGCAGTTCTTC
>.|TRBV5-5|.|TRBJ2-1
CASSFSIGGAFDEQFF
TGTGCCAGCAGCTTTTCTATCGGCGGTGCGTTCGATGAGCAGTTCTTC
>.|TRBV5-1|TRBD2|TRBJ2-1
CASSLAASGRWSEQFF
TGCGCCAGCAGCTTGGCGGCTAGCGGGAGATGGAGTGAGCAGTTCTTC
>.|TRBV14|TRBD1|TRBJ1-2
CASSPRTGPVLNYGYTF
TGTGCCAGCAGCCCCCGGACAGGGCCAGTCCTCAACTATGGCTACACCTTC
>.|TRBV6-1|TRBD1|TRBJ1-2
CASSENRGAGYTF
TGTGCCAGCAGTGAAAACAGGGGGGCTGGCTACACCTTC
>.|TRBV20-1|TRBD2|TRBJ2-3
CSASSSGRATDTQYF
TGCAGTGCTAGTTCTAGCGGGAGGGCAACAGATACGCAGTATTTT
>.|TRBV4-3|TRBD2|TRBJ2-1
CASSGSSGSYNEQFF
TGCGCCAGCTCCGGGTCTAGCGGGAGTTACAATGAGCAGTTCTTC
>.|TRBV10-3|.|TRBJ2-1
CAISEPKIAASSYNEQFF
TGTGCCATCAGTGAGCCCAAAATAGCGGCGAGCTCCTACAATGAGCAGTTCTTC
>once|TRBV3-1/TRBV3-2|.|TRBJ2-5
CASSQDLVGGRGLETQYF
TGTGCCAGCAGCCAAGATCTTGTTGGGGGGAGAGGGCTAGAGACCCAGTACTTC